This TCR beta chain emerged from a study of T cell repertoires in cytomegalovirus infection (dated by TCRdb to about 2019). Notes on the research overall: The HLA type of each donor mattered for the analysis, because public TCR beta signatures pointed to carriage of CMV infection along with the matching HLA type. The paper as a whole reports these results and caveats: In both this cohort and an independent cohort of several hundred donors, the cumulative frequency of public TCR beta family members distinguished carriers of CMV infection plus the relevant HLA type. The ex vivo response was dominated by HLA-C-restricted CMV-specific TCR beta clonotypes, and the single most frequent clonotype in two of eight donors was supplied by these HLA-C-restricted clonotypes.

TCRdb names Illumina HiSeq 1500 as the instrument used. TCRdb reran the public reads through fastp at Q25 and MiXCR, keeping productive beta chains. For every CDR3 protein sequence, its rows merge into one entry that carries the most common genes and DNA. The sample table contains 150,000 to 200,000 distinct CDR3 sequences; only one count was recorded for roughly a fifth of them. The ten largest clones take up 2.5% to 3% of the sample. Here V drops 1 base and J drops 5 bases, and the junction holds 13 bases not matched to any gene. For CDR1 and CDR2, the germline V gene (reference sequence) lists SGHAT and FQDESV. Measured from the cysteine to the phenylalanine, the CDR3 is 17 residues long. Solely the CDR3 DNA is kept, with 51 bases framed from the first base. In the case of this clonotype: Which antigen it targets is not known. The sample holds no much larger clone one base away, and base qualities are not on file.

The receptor chain draws on TRBV11-1 and TRBJ2-5, with 7 middle bases fitting TRBD1. This sequence was found in a human donor in good health (CMV status not recorded). Some clones in this sample may be carry-over from other donors' samples. The sequencing sample was made of PBMCs. The CDR3 loop reads CASSLVRTGDGRETQYF. The nucleotide sequence reads TGTGCCAGCAGCTTAGTAAGGACAGGCGATGGGCGGGAGACCCAGTACTTC.